These T cell receptor beta chains were read from a single sample in a study of cytomegalovirus exposure and HLA in healthy donors. Some clones are missing from TCRdb's copy, which holds only in-frame ones; the method was immunoSEQ multiplex PCR. The data contain some 200,000 clones, 70% to 85% of them singletons. Input material: PBMCs. Receptors originate from a boy younger than 10 in good health and CMV-seronegative. Both conserved end residues are part of each CDR3. D genes are given only for firm matches. Clone size is given for some rows only: seen once, a few or many times, or a class if the clone is expanded.

v_gene	abundance	j_gene	d_gene	CDR3aa	CDR3nt
TRBV7-9	.	TRBJ2-3	.	CASRGKWASDSTDTQYF	TGTGCCAGCAGGGGGAAGTGGGCTAGCGATAGCACAGATACGCAGTATTTT
TRBV7-9	.	TRBJ2-7	TRBD1	CASSLGGQSFYEQYF	TGTGCCAGCAGCTTAGGGGGACAGTCATTCTACGAGCAGTACTTC
TRBV7-2	.	TRBJ2-1	TRBD2	CASSVGLAGGRFSNEQFF	TGTGCCAGCAGCGTGGGACTAGCGGGGGGCAGGTTCTCCAATGAGCAGTTCTTC
TRBV6-6	.	TRBJ1-6	TRBD1	CASSPQGDNSPLHF	TGTGCCAGCAGTCCGCAGGGGGATAATTCACCCCTCCACTTT
TRBV11-2	.	TRBJ1-1	.	CASREANTEAFF	TGTGCCAGCAGGGAGGCGAACACTGAAGCTTTCTTT
TRBV7-2	.	TRBJ1-2	.	CASSLGGGYGYTF	TGTGCCAGCAGCCTGGGGGGGGGTTATGGCTACACCTTC
TRBV5-4	.	TRBJ2-3	TRBD2	CASSLNGGGADTQYF	TGTGCCAGCAGCTTAAACGGCGGGGGGGCAGATACGCAGTATTTT
TRBV5-6	.	TRBJ1-1	.	CASSFNGVSLNTEAFF	TGTGCCAGCAGCTTCAACGGGGTCTCTTTGAACACTGAAGCTTTCTTT
TRBV4-1	.	TRBJ2-4	.	CASSQDPRDIQYF	TGCGCCAGCAGCCAAGATCCCAGGGACATTCAGTACTTC
TRBV10-3	.	TRBJ2-7	.	CAGRGAHGSEQYF	TGTGCCGGCAGGGGAGCACACGGCTCTGAGCAGTACTTC
TRBV7-2	.	TRBJ2-7	TRBD1	CASSLGQTGYEQYF	TGTGCCAGCAGCTTGGGACAGACGGGCTACGAGCAGTACTTC
TRBV6-4	once	TRBJ2-7	TRBD2	CASSGPPGLARLGKYEQYF	TGTGCCAGCAGTGGTCCTCCGGGACTAGCGAGGTTGGGTAAGTACGAGCAGTACTTC